This T cell receptor beta chain is drawn from a study of T cell repertoires in cytomegalovirus infection. Study-wide points: The response measured ex vivo was dominated by TCR beta clonotypes (HLA-C-restricted and CMV-specific).

The CDR3 sequence is 15 residues long. V was shortened by 1 base and J by 4 bases, with 13 bases between the two germline ends. The germline V gene encodes CDR1 SGHVS and CDR2 FNYEAQ. As to this clonotype: Antigen: not known.

One entry per CDR3 protein results from TCRdb running MiXCR on the reads. There are hundreds of thousands of distinct CDR3 sequences in the sample; approximately 29% occur only once, and around an eighth lies in the top ten. The genes are TRBV7-6 and TRBJ1-1; no firm D call. This clonotype was obtained from a human donor in good health (CMV status not recorded). Some clones in this sample may be carry-over from other donors' samples. The sequencing here drew on cultured CD8+ T cells from PBMCs, taken from culture after CMV antigen stimulation. CDR3 in amino acids: CASSLVSGPGTEAFF. CDR3 in DNA: TGTGCCAGCAGCTTAGTATCGGGCCCCGGCACTGAAGCTTTCTTT.